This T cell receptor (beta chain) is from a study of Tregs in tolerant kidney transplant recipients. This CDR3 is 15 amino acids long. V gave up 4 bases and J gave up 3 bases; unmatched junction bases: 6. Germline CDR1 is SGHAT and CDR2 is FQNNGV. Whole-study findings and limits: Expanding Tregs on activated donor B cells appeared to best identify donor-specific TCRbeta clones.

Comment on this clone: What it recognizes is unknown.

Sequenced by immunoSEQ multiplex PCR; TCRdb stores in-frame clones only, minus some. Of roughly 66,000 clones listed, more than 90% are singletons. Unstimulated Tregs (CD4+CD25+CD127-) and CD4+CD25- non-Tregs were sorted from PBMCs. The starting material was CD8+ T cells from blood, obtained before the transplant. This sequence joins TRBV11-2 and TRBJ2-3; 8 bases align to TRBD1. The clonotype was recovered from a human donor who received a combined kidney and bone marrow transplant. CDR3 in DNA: TGTGCCAGCAGCTGGACAGGGTTTGGGACAGATACGCAGTATTTT. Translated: CASSWTGFGTDTQYF.